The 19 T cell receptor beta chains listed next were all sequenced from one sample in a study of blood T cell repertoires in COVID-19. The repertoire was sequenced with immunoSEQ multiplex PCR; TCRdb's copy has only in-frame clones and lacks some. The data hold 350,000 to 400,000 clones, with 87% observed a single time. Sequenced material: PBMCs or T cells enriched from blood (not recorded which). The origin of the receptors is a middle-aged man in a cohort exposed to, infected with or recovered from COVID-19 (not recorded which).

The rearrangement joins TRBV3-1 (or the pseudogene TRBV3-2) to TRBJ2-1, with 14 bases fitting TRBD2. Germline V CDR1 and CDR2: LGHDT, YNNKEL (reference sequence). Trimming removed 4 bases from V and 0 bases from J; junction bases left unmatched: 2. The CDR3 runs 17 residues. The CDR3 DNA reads TGTGCCAGCAGCCTGACTAGCGGGAGGGCCTCCTACAATGAGCAGTTCTTC. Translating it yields CASSLTSGRASYNEQFF.

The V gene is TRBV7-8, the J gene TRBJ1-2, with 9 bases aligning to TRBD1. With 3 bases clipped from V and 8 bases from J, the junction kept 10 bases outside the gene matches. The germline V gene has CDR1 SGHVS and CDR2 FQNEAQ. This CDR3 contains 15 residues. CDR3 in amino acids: CASSLDDWTGAGYTF. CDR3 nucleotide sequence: TGTGCCAGCAGCTTGGACGATTGGACAGGGGCCGGCTACACCTTC.

CDR3 residues: CASSGPNSYEQYF. Written as DNA, the CDR3 is TGTGCCAGCAGTGGCCCCAACAGCTACGAGCAGTACTTC. This chain connects TRBV6-6 to TRBJ2-7; D is undetermined. This CDR3 has 13 residues. V lost 5 bases, J lost 3 bases, and 11 bases lay in between. In germline, CDR1 is MNHNY, CDR2 SVGAGI (reference sequence).

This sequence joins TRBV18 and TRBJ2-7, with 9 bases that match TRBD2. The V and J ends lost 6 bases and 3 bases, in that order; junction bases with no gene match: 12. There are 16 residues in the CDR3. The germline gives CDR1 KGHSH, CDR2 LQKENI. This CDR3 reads CASSRAGGPGGYEQYF. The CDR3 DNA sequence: TGTGCCAGCTCCCGTGCGGGAGGGCCAGGGGGCTACGAGCAGTACTTC.

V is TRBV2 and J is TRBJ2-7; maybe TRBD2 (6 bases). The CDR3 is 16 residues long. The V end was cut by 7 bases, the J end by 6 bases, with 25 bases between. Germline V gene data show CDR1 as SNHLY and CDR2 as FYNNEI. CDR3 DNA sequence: TGTGCCAGCAAAACTGAGCGGGTTACAACCCCCAGCGAGCAGTACTTC. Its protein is CASKTERVTTPSEQYF.

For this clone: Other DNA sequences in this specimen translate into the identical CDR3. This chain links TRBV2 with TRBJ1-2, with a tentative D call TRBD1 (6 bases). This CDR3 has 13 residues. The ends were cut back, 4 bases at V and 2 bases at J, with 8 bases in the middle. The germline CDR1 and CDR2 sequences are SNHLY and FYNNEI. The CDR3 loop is CASSGTGNYGYTF. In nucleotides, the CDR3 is TGTGCCAGCAGTGGAACAGGGAACTATGGCTACACCTTC.

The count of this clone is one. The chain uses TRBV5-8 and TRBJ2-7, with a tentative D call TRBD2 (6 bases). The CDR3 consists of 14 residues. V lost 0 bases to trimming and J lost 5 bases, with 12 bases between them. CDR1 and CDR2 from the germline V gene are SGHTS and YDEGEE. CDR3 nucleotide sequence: TGTGCCAGCAGCTTGGTTTTCGGGGGAGACGAGCAGTACTTC. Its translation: CASSLVFGGDEQYF. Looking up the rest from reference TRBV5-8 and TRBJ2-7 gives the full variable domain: EAGVTQSPTHLIKTRGQQATLRCSPISGHTSVYWYQQALGLGLQFLLWYDEGEERNRGNFPPRFSGRQFPNYSSELNVNALELEDSALYLCASSLVFGGDEQYFGPGTRLTVT.

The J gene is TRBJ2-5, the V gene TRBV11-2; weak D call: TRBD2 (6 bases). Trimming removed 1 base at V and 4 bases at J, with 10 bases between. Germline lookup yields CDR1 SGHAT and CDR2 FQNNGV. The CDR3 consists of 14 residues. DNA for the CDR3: TGTGCCAGCAGCTTAGGGACTAACCGAGAGACCCAGTACTTC. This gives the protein CASSLGTNRETQYF.

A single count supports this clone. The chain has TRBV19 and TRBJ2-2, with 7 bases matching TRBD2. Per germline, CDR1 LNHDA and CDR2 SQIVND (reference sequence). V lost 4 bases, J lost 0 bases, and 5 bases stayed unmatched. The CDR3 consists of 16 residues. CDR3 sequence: CASSKPSGTNTGELFF. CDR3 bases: TGTGCCAGTAGTAAACCTAGCGGAACGAACACCGGGGAGCTGTTTTTT.

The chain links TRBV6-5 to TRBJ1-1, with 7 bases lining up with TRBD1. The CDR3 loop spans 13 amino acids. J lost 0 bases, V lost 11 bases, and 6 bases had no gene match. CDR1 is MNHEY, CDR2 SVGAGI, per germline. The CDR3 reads CAGGDRMNTEAFF. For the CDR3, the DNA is TGTGCCGGTGGGGACAGAATGAACACTGAAGCTTTCTTT.

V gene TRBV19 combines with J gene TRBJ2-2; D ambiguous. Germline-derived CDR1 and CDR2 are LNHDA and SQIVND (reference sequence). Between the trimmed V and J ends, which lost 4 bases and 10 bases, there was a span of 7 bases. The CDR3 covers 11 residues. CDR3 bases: TGTGCCAGTAGTAGGGCCCCGGAGCTGTTTTTT. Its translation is CASSRAPELFF.

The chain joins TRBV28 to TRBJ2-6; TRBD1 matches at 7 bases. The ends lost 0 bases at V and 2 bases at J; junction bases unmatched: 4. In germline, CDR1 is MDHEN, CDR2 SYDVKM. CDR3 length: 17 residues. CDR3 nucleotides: TGTGCCAGCAGTTTATGGCGACAGGGCACTGGGGCCAACGTCCTGACTTTC. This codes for CASSLWRQGTGANVLTF.

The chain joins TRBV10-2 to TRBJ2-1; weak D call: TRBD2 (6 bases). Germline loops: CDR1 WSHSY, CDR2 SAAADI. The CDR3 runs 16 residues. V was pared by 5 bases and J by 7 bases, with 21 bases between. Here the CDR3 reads CASSPIRDWTINEQFF. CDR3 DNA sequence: TGCGCCAGCAGTCCAATCCGGGACTGGACTATTAATGAGCAGTTCTTC.

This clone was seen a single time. This chain's CDR3 is CASNADEGSEENTEAFF. Written as DNA, the CDR3 is TGTGCCAGCAACGCAGACGAGGGAAGTGAAGAGAACACTGAAGCTTTCTTT. The gene calls are TRBV7-9 and TRBJ1-1; D ambiguous. The CDR3 runs to 17 residues. V was clipped by 7 bases and J by 1 base, with 22 bases between them. Germline CDR1 and CDR2: SEHNR and FQNEAQ (reference sequence). Based on the CDR3 plus reference TRBV7-9 and TRBJ1-1, the full variable domain is DTGVSQNPRHKITKRGQNVTFRCDPISEHNRLYWYRQTLGQGPEFLTYFQNEAQLEKSRLLSDRFSAERPKGSFSTLEIQRTEQGDSAMYLCASNADEGSEENTEAFFGQGTRLTVV.

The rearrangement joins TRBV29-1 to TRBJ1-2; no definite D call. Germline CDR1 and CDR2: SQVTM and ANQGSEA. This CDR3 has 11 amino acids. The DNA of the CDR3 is TGCAGTTTGGAGGAAAACTATGGCTACACCTTC. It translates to CSLEENYGYTF.

The CDR3 bases are TGTGCCACCAGCAGGAACAGGGGCACGTCAAATCAGCCCCAGCATTTT. It specifies CATSRNRGTSNQPQHF. V usage is TRBV15 and J usage is TRBJ1-5, with 7 bases aligning to TRBD1. With V trimmed by 3 bases and J by 4 bases, 9 bases remained unmatched. This CDR3 has 16 residues. Germline V gives CDR1 LNHNV, CDR2 YYDKDF (reference sequence).

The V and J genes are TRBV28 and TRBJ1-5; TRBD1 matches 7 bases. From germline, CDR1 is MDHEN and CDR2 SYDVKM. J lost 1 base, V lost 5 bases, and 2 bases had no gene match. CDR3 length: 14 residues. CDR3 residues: CASSTQGSNQPQHF. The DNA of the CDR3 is TGTGCCAGCAGTACACAGGGGAGCAATCAGCCCCAGCATTTT.

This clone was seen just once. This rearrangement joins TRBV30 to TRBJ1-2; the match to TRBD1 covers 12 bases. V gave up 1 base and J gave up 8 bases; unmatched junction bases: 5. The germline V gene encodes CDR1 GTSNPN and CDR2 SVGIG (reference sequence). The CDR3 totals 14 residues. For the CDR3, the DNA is TGTGCCTGGAGTGCCGGGACAGGGGGCAGGGGCTACACCTTC. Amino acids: CAWSAGTGGRGYTF.

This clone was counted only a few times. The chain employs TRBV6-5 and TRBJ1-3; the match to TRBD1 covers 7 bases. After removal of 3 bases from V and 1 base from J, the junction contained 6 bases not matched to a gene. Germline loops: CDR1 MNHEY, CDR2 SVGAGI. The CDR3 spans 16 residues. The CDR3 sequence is CASSYSDRASGNTIYF. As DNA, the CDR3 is TGTGCCAGCAGTTATTCCGACAGGGCGTCTGGAAACACCATATATTTT.